A single sample is the source of the 15 T cell receptor beta chains below, sequenced in a study of blood T cell repertoires in COVID-19. The method was immunoSEQ multiplex PCR; TCRdb's version includes in-frame clones alone and lacks a portion of them. The table records around 190,000 clones, more than 80% of them present only once. The sample was peripheral blood. These receptors originate from a woman in her forties with COVID-19, enrolled during active disease.

V gene TRBV9 combines with J gene TRBJ2-3, with D possibly matching TRBD2 (5 bases). Looked up from germline, CDR1 is SGDLS and CDR2 is YYNGEE. The length of the CDR3 is 13 residues. Trimming shortened V by 7 bases and J by 1 base, and 10 bases separated the two germline ends. CDR3 loop: CASQRTGTDTQYF. CDR3 in DNA: TGTGCCAGCCAGCGGACTGGCACAGATACGCAGTATTTT.

CDR3 sequence reads: CASSQTRSRGFHNEQFF. CDR3 nucleotides: TGTGCCAGCAGCCAAACGAGGAGCAGGGGTTTCCACAATGAGCAGTTCTTC. The chain is built from TRBV7-9 and TRBJ2-1, with a possible D match to TRBD1 (6 bases). CDR1 and CDR2 (germline): SEHNR, FQNEAQ (reference sequence). This CDR3 comprises 17 residues. The V end lost 5 bases, the J end lost 5 bases, and 22 bases lay between the germline ends. The variable domain in full, completed from reference TRBV7-9 and TRBJ2-1, reads DTGVSQNPRHKITKRGQNVTFRCDPISEHNRLYWYRQTLGQGPEFLTYFQNEAQLEKSRLLSDRFSAERPKGSFSTLEIQRTEQGDSAMYLCASSQTRSRGFHNEQFFGPGTRLTVL.

CDR3 nucleotides: TGTGCCTGGAGAATTGAAGGGGCCTACGAGCAGTACGTC. Protein product: CAWRIEGAYEQYV. J is TRBJ2-7 and V is TRBV30; possible D gene TRBD1, 5 bases. Per germline, CDR1 GTSNPN and CDR2 SVGIG (reference sequence). V dropped 3 bases and J dropped 2 bases, with 11 bases sitting between them. The CDR3 has 13 residues.

The CDR3, as DNA: TGTGCCAGCAGCTTCCGAGAGATTTCAGGAAACACCATATATTTT. Translating gives CASSFREISGNTIYF. The chain uses TRBV12-1 and TRBJ1-3. TRBV12-1 is shown as a pseudogene. This CDR3 comprises 15 residues.

V gene TRBV9 combines with J gene TRBJ1-2, with D uncertain. V lost 3 bases to trimming and J lost 4 bases, with 10 bases between them. Germline V gene data show CDR1 as SGDLS and CDR2 as YYNGEE. The CDR3 covers 13 residues. The DNA of the CDR3 is TGTGCCAGCAGCGCGAGGATGGGCTATGGCTACACCTTC. Translated, it gives CASSARMGYGYTF.

This chain uses TRBV3-1 (or the pseudogene TRBV3-2) with TRBJ2-3, with TRBD1 matching 8 bases. Germline loops: CDR1 LGHDT, CDR2 YNNKEL (reference sequence). The CDR3 is 15 amino acids. The J segment lost 4 bases and the V segment lost 5 bases, leaving 8 bases of the junction unmatched. CDR3 loop: CASSRSGQDSDTQYF. The CDR3, as DNA: TGTGCCAGCAGCAGATCGGGACAGGACTCAGATACGCAGTATTTT.

The genes are TRBV2 and TRBJ2-2; D uncertain. V dropped 7 bases and J dropped 3 bases, with 9 bases sitting between them. CDR3 length equals 13 residues. Germline loops: CDR1 SNHLY, CDR2 FYNNEI. The CDR3: CASTRAYTGELFF. The DNA of the CDR3 is TGTGCCAGCACGAGAGCCTACACCGGGGAGCTGTTTTTT.

This clone was found once. This CDR3 is also generated by other DNA sequences in the sample. V is TRBV2 and J is TRBJ2-3; 11 nucleotides agree with TRBD2. The CDR3 is 15 amino acids. Germline V gene sequence: CDR1 SNHLY, CDR2 FYNNEI. The J segment lost 3 bases and the V segment lost 5 bases, leaving 4 bases of the junction unmatched. CDR3 amino acids: CASSPLAGGTDTQYF. CDR3 DNA: TGTGCCAGCAGTCCTCTAGCGGGGGGTACAGATACGCAGTATTTT.

V is TRBV11-2 and J is TRBJ2-5; TRBD1 matches 8 bases. Germline trimming cut 5 bases from V and 1 base from J; bases unmatched to any gene: 15. The germline CDR1 and CDR2 sequences are SGHAT and FQNNGV. This CDR3 comprises 18 residues. The CDR3 bases are TGTGCCAGCAGCACAAGACGGACAGGGTTCGGGGGCCAAGAGACCCAGTACTTC. Translated: CASSTRRTGFGGQETQYF.

The chain carries TRBV9 and TRBJ2-1; 9 nucleotides align to TRBD1. Trimming at V came to 3 bases and at J to 4 bases, leaving 5 bases not matched to a gene. The CDR3 contains 15 residues. Germline V gene lookup returns CDR1 SGDLS and CDR2 YYNGEE. The CDR3 DNA is TGTGCCAGCAGCGACCGGGACAGGGCTTACAATGAGCAGTTCTTC. Its protein product is CASSDRDRAYNEQFF.

V usage is TRBV4-1 and J usage is TRBJ1-2, with 7 bases lining up with TRBD1. The junction had 10 bases not matched to a gene; V was cut back by 4 bases and J by 5 bases. This CDR3 comprises 15 residues. Germline CDR1 and CDR2: MGHRA and YSYEKL. The CDR3 loop reads CASSLQTGTAYGYTF. The CDR3 DNA sequence: TGCGCCAGCAGCCTCCAGACCGGGACAGCTTATGGCTACACCTTC.

In this sample, this clone turned up once. The gene calls are TRBV19 and TRBJ1-4; D unresolved. The CDR3 contains 12 residues. Germline values: CDR1 LNHDA, CDR2 SQIVND (reference sequence). V lost 8 bases, J lost 9 bases, and 13 bases lay in between. The CDR3 reads CASAAAGKKLFF. DNA for the CDR3: TGTGCCAGTGCCGCCGCGGGTAAAAAACTGTTTTTT. Drawing the rest from reference TRBV19 and TRBJ1-4, the complete variable domain is DGGITQSPKYLFRKEGQNVTLSCEQNLNHDAMYWYRQDPGQGLRLIYYSQIVNDFQKGDIAEGYSVSREKKESFPLTVTSAQKNPTAFYLCASAAAGKKLFFGSGTQLSVL.

CDR3 sequence: CASYPFGLAGAGELFF. The CDR3 DNA follows: TGCGCCAGCTACCCGTTTGGACTAGCGGGAGCCGGGGAGCTGTTTTTT. The chain has TRBV4-1 and TRBJ2-2; TRBD2 matches at 13 bases. V was pared by 8 bases and J by 6 bases, with 9 bases of the junction left unmatched. Germline CDR1 is MGHRA and CDR2 is YSYEKL. The CDR3 sequence is 16 residues long.

The chain recombines TRBV19 with TRBJ2-1; tentative D call: TRBD1 (5 bases). Germline lookup yields CDR1 LNHDA and CDR2 SQIVND (reference sequence). The CDR3 covers 12 residues. The V gene lost 8 bases and the J gene lost 3 bases, with 8 bases spanning the gap. Here the CDR3 reads CASRRGYNEQFF. CDR3 nucleotides: TGTGCCAGTCGAAGGGGCTACAATGAGCAGTTCTTC.

CDR3 nucleotide sequence: TGTGCCAGCAGCCCCTCAGACGGGTATGAGCAGTTCTTC. This sequence encodes CASSPSDGYEQFF. This chain joins TRBV9 and TRBJ2-1; no clear D. The CDR3 contains 13 residues. V was shortened by 4 bases and J by 8 bases, with 13 bases between the two germline ends. The germline V gene has CDR1 SGDLS and CDR2 YYNGEE.